This entry concerns a single T cell receptor beta chain. Its specificity is not known. This sample is drawn from a study of T cells in Graves' hyperthyroidism and ophthalmopathy. Study results and caveats: Blood also carried most thyroid clonotypes expanded above 0.001.

RNA transcripts were the template for amplifying TCR beta CDR3 regions. HTBI primers were employed in a first-round RT-PCR of the TCR CDR3. Via MiXCR, TCRdb re-called the multiplex PCR reads, giving one row per CDR3 protein. This sample has fewer than 200,000 distinct CDR3 sequences, with over 15% found just once. Sequences were obtained from blood. The TCR was taken from a woman aged 45-65 years with Graves' hyperthyroidism.

CDR3 sequence: CASSVRGGFGELFF. In DNA form, the CDR3 reads TGTGCCAGCAGCGTAAGGGGGGGCTTCGGGGAGCTGTTTTTT. This chain joins TRBV9 and TRBJ2-2; a possible D gene is TRBD2 (7 bases). Germline CDR1 is SGDLS and CDR2 is YYNGEE. V was shortened by 1 base and J by 7 bases, with 11 bases between the two germline ends. This CDR3 is 14 amino acids long.